The next 7 T cell receptor beta chains were all read from a single sample in a study of radiotherapy plus CTLA-4 blockade in lung cancer. The protocol was immunoSEQ multiplex PCR, while the TCRdb copy is restricted to in-frame clones and leaves out a portion. The profile shows about 66,000 clones, over 80% of them singletons. The source was peripheral blood, collected from a patient treated with radiotherapy plus ipilimumab. These receptor sequences come from a human donor with non-small cell lung cancer who had a partial response to radiotherapy plus ipilimumab.

The chain employs TRBV2 and TRBJ1-1, with TRBD1 identical over 7 bases. J gave up 2 bases and V 6 bases, and 6 bases lay outside the gene matches. The CDR3 contains 14 residues. Germline loops: CDR1 SNHLY, CDR2 FYNNEI. CDR3 amino acids: CASSFRDRNTEAFF. The DNA of the CDR3 is TGTGCCAGCAGCTTCAGGGACAGAAACACTGAAGCTTTCTTT.

The chain links TRBV27 to TRBJ2-3; 7 bases match TRBD2. This CDR3 is built from 14 residues. V lost 5 bases to trimming and J lost 4 bases; unmatched junction nucleotides: 6. Germline-derived CDR1 and CDR2 are MNHEY and SMNVEV (reference sequence). The DNA of the CDR3 is TGTGCCAGCAGTGGGGGGGTCTTCCCAGATACGCAGTATTTT. Translated, it gives CASSGGVFPDTQYF.

This clone was recorded a few times. V usage is TRBV6-6 and J usage is TRBJ1-5, with a possible D match to TRBD1 (5 bases). The CDR3 has 14 residues. Germline assignment: CDR1 MNHNY and CDR2 SVGAGI (reference sequence). Trimming pared 7 bases from V and 7 bases from J, leaving 17 bases between. The CDR3 DNA reads TGTGCCAGCACGCCAGCGGGACGAGGGCAGCCCCAGCATTTT. This encodes CASTPAGRGQPQHF.

This clone has more than one count but fewer than ten. As DNA, the CDR3 is TGTGCCAGCAGTGAAGCGGGAGGTACTAATGAAAAACTGTTTTTT. Translated, it gives CASSEAGGTNEKLFF. The chain carries TRBV6-1 and TRBJ1-4; D ambiguous. Germline loops: CDR1 MNHNS, CDR2 SASEGT. The CDR3 loop spans 15 amino acids. V was clipped by 0 bases and J by 2 bases, with 7 bases between them.

V gene TRBV5-6 combines with J gene TRBJ2-1; D unresolved. Germline V gene lookup returns CDR1 SGHDT and CDR2 YYEEEE. The CDR3 covers 18 residues. V was trimmed by 2 bases and J by 0 bases, leaving 18 bases between them. The CDR3 here is CASSFGTREVPSYNEQFF. DNA of the CDR3: TGTGCCAGCAGCTTTGGCACCCGTGAGGTACCCTCCTACAATGAGCAGTTCTTC. Full variable domain (rest looked up from reference TRBV5-6 and TRBJ2-1): DAGVTQSPTHLIKTRGQQVTLRCSPKSGHDTVSWYQQALGQGPQFIFQYYEEEERQRGNFPDRFSGHQFPNYSSELNVNALLLGDSALYLCASSFGTREVPSYNEQFFGPGTRLTVL.

The genes are TRBV6-1 and TRBJ2-2; 8 bases fit TRBD2. The germline V gene encodes CDR1 MNHNS and CDR2 SASEGT. CDR3 length: 15 amino acids. The trim removed 4 bases at V and 4 bases at J, leaving 5 bases unmatched. The CDR3 DNA reads TGTGCCAGCAGTGGGCAGCGGGGGCTCACCGGGGAGCTGTTTTTT. It specifies CASSGQRGLTGELFF.

The chain has TRBV25-1 and TRBJ1-1; TRBD1 is a possible D gene (6 bases). The CDR3 is 14 residues long. Germline-derived CDR1 and CDR2 are MGHDK and SYGVNS. Between the trimmed V and J ends, which lost 3 bases and 5 bases, there was a span of 13 bases. The CDR3 sequence: CASSDGGGRTEAFF. The CDR3 DNA reads as TGTGCCAGCAGTGATGGGGGGGGCAGGACTGAAGCTTTCTTT.